This TCR beta chain was retrieved from a study of T cells after yellow fever vaccination. Study summary: Researchers used SMART-Seq v4 Ultra Low Input to prepare fractions that had low cell numbers.

Production of TCR cDNA was by 5'RACE template switching, which also added a universal primer site and UMIs. TCRdb reprocessed the 5' RACE reads with MiXCR, giving one entry per CDR3 protein. This sample has roughly 96,000 distinct CDR3 sequences, with roughly 9% found just once. Findings and caveats of the study: Clones from primary vaccination mostly reappeared after the booster (approximately 95% CD4, roughly 87% CD8). Within FACS-sorted repertoires, abundant clonotypes contaminating from the bulk population could be present.

Sequences were derived from CD8+ T cells not binding an NS4B(214-222) dextramer, sorted from PBMCs, sampled around 15 days after the first yellow fever vaccination. This receptor was taken from a man aged 18 to 29 who received the YFV17D yellow fever vaccine.

The CDR3 bases are TGTGCCAGCAGATCTACCGGGACTACCATCCCGCAGTATTTT. As protein: CASRSTGTTIPQYF. This rearrangement joins TRBV12-3 or TRBV12-4 to TRBJ2-3; 7 bases are a match to TRBD2. The CDR3 has 14 amino acids. The V segment lost 6 bases and the J segment 10 bases; nucleotides outside the gene matches: 13.